These T cell receptor beta chains were read from a single sample in a study of T-cell reconstitution after alpha-beta-depleted transplantation in children. From the PCR reads, TCRdb called clonotypes with MiXCR, one entry per CDR3 protein. The sample gives about 540,000 distinct CDR3 sequences, about 17% of which show up once; approximately 3% is in the top ten. The sequencing here drew on PBMCs from the stem cell graft donor, taken from the stem cell graft. The receptor set was obtained from a human donor who donated a stem cell graft to a child with acute lymphoblastic leukemia. The conserved cysteine and the conserved F or W are not part of the CDR3 here.

CDR3aa | j_gene | v_gene | len
ASSSWRERESPYEQY | TRBJ2-7 | TRBV6-1 | 15
ASSLGRSTEAF | TRBJ1-1 | TRBV12-3/TRBV12-4 | 11
ASSIGGQETQY | TRBJ2-5 | TRBV19 | 11
ASSPQEPTYEQY | TRBJ2-7 | TRBV3-1 | 12
ASSSSGRARYEQY | TRBJ2-7 | TRBV28 | 13
ASSAGSYEQY | TRBJ2-7 | TRBV9 | 10
ASSQAGQGITNTGELF | TRBJ2-2 | TRBV4-1 | 16
ASTPTGGTHEQY | TRBJ2-7 | TRBV3-1 | 12
ASNLGGRTLKGQF | TRBJ2-1 | TRBV12-3/TRBV12-4 | 13
ASSETGLAYGYT | TRBJ1-2 | TRBV6-4 | 12
SVEGLQLAGPYEQY | TRBJ2-7 | TRBV29-1 | 14
ASRLGGGRTDTQY | TRBJ2-3 | TRBV12-3/TRBV12-4 | 13
ASSPGLTPSEQF | TRBJ2-1 | TRBV4-1 | 12
ASSQDDYGYT | TRBJ1-2 | TRBV4-1 | 10
ASSPQRQGFSKTQY | TRBJ2-5 | TRBV7-2 | 14
AIRPSVGSNEQF | TRBJ2-1 | TRBV10-3 | 12
SVRTLYEQY | TRBJ2-7 | TRBV29-1 | 9
ASSLEGTGLGAKNIQY | TRBJ2-4 | TRBV12-3/TRBV12-4 | 16
SAVGQDYEQY | TRBJ2-7 | TRBV29-1 | 10
SARDVSGRYEQF | TRBJ2-1 | TRBV20-1 | 12
SAWTAYEQY | TRBJ2-7 | TRBV20-1 | 9
ASSSGLAYSYEQY | TRBJ2-7 | TRBV5-1 | 13
ASSQGGTGYNEQF | TRBJ2-1 | TRBV9 | 13
ASSSAGGANTEAF | TRBJ1-1 | TRBV5-1 | 13
ASSLAMTVNYGYT | TRBJ1-2 | TRBV12-3/TRBV12-4 | 13
ASSLVAGPFSYEQY | TRBJ2-7 | TRBV7-9 | 14
AIRAKTSGRPYYEQY | TRBJ2-7 | TRBV10-3 | 15
ASSRLSSLLELF | TRBJ2-2 | TRBV6-1 | 12
ASSPNPFVQGRTEAF | TRBJ1-1 | TRBV2 | 15
SVEAPLGSTVRPYNEQF | TRBJ2-1 | TRBV29-1 | 17
AISDYDREATYEQY | TRBJ2-7 | TRBV10-3 | 14
ASSSGTVHEQY | TRBJ2-7 | TRBV5-1 | 11
ASRLVVSNEKLF | TRBJ1-4 | TRBV28 | 12